This is a list of T cell receptor beta chains from one sample in a study of T cell changes during pregnancy in multiple sclerosis. Sequencing was performed with immunoSEQ multiplex PCR; in TCRdb, only in-frame clones are kept and a portion is missing. Of roughly 38,000 clones detected, approximately 90% appear once; the ten largest clones hold approximately 0.81%. Sample: CD4+ T cells from peripheral blood mononuclear cells, taken before pregnancy. The receptors stem from a female donor with multiple sclerosis, enrolled in a pregnancy study. CDR3s include the opening cysteine and the closing phenylalanine or tryptophan. The D gene is left open where the match is weak. Size is omitted from some rows. Given values are once, few, many or a class for expanded clones.

CDR3nt: TGTGCCAGCAGCGGGGGGGAGGATCATCAGCCCCAGCATTTT
CDR3aa: CASSGGEDHQPQHF
d_gene: .
j_gene: TRBJ1-5
v_gene: TRBV28
abundance: .

CDR3nt: TGTGCCAGCAGGCGGGGGGGTAACTACGACGAGCAGTACTTC
CDR3aa: CASRRGGNYDEQYF
d_gene: TRBD2
j_gene: TRBJ2-7
v_gene: TRBV6-6
abundance: .

CDR3nt: TGTGCCAGCAGCTTAAAAAGGGGAGGGGCCGGGGAGCTGTTTTTT
CDR3aa: CASSLKRGGAGELFF
d_gene: TRBD2
j_gene: TRBJ2-2
v_gene: TRBV7-3
abundance: .

CDR3nt: TGTGCCAGCAGCCGAGGCCTGAGGGACACGGATCAGCCCCAGCATTTT
CDR3aa: CASSRGLRDTDQPQHF
d_gene: .
j_gene: TRBJ1-5
v_gene: TRBV5-8
abundance: .

CDR3nt: TGTGCCAGCAGCGTAGAGGCCGCGGGAACTGAAGCTTTCTTT
CDR3aa: CASSVEAAGTEAFF
d_gene: .
j_gene: TRBJ1-1
v_gene: TRBV9
abundance: .

CDR3nt: TGTGCCAGCAGTCGCCGGGGGGGTACCTACGAGCAGTACTTC
CDR3aa: CASSRRGGTYEQYF
d_gene: TRBD2
j_gene: TRBJ2-7
v_gene: TRBV7-2
abundance: .

CDR3nt: TGTGCCAGCACCCAGCGGGGGCGCGGAAACACCATATATTTT
CDR3aa: CASTQRGRGNTIYF
d_gene: .
j_gene: TRBJ1-3
v_gene: TRBV5-4
abundance: .

CDR3nt: TGTGCCAGTAGTATAGATGGACAGAAGGTCTCTGAAGCTTTCTTT
CDR3aa: CASSIDGQKVSEAFF
d_gene: .
j_gene: TRBJ1-1
v_gene: TRBV19
abundance: .

CDR3nt: TGTGCCAGCAGTGAGGGACAGGGAATGGGCAATCAGCCCCAGCATTTT
CDR3aa: CASSEGQGMGNQPQHF
d_gene: TRBD1
j_gene: TRBJ1-5
v_gene: TRBV6-1
abundance: .

CDR3nt: TGCGCCAGCAGCTTGGTTGTGGGGCGCGGTCCAGATACGCAGTATTTT
CDR3aa: CASSLVVGRGPDTQYF
d_gene: .
j_gene: TRBJ2-3
v_gene: TRBV5-1
abundance: once

CDR3nt: TGTGCCAGCAGCAAGGGACAGGGGCCTGGAAACACCATATATTTT
CDR3aa: CASSKGQGPGNTIYF
d_gene: TRBD1
j_gene: TRBJ1-3
v_gene: TRBV7-2
abundance: once

CDR3nt: TGTGCCAGCAGCTTGGGTGGACAGTTCCAAGAGACCCAGTACTTC
CDR3aa: CASSLGGQFQETQYF
d_gene: .
j_gene: TRBJ2-5
v_gene: TRBV5-5
abundance: .

CDR3nt: TGCAGCGCCGACAGGGAAAGGTTGCGAGCTTTCTTT
CDR3aa: CSADRERLRAFF
d_gene: TRBD1
j_gene: TRBJ1-1
v_gene: TRBV29-1
abundance: .

CDR3nt: TGTGCCAGCAGCCATCAGGGCGTTAACACTGAAGCTTTCTTT
CDR3aa: CASSHQGVNTEAFF
d_gene: .
j_gene: TRBJ1-1
v_gene: TRBV7-9
abundance: .

CDR3nt: TGTGCCAGCAGCTTCCCACGGGCGGGGGGGATCACCGGGGAGCTGTTTTTT
CDR3aa: CASSFPRAGGITGELFF
d_gene: TRBD2
j_gene: TRBJ2-2
v_gene: TRBV11-2
abundance: .

CDR3nt: TGTGCCAGCAGCTTAGGGGACAGGGGGGCCTCGGAGACCCAGTACTTC
CDR3aa: CASSLGDRGASETQYF
d_gene: TRBD1
j_gene: TRBJ2-5
v_gene: TRBV7-9
abundance: .

CDR3nt: TGTGCCAGCAGCTTAGTAACGACTAGCGGGCACAATGAGCAGTTCTTC
CDR3aa: CASSLVTTSGHNEQFF
d_gene: TRBD2
j_gene: TRBJ2-1
v_gene: TRBV11-2
abundance: .

CDR3nt: TGTGCCAGTAGTAGAAACCGGGACAGGGGAGAGGAAAAACTGTTTTTT
CDR3aa: CASSRNRDRGEEKLFF
d_gene: TRBD1
j_gene: TRBJ1-4
v_gene: TRBV19
abundance: .